The present TCR beta chain was sequenced within a study of T-cell reconstitution after alpha-beta-depleted transplantation in children. Preparing the TCRbeta library involved the use of unique molecular identifiers. TCRdb recomputed calls from the PCR reads with MiXCR, one row per CDR3 protein. The repertoire holds some 530,000 distinct CDR3 sequences, with 12% as singletons. Germline loops: CDR1 DFQATT, CDR2 SNEGSKA (reference sequence). V lost 1 base and J lost 3, with 15 bases in between. The CDR3 totals 15 residues. The starting material was PBMCs from the stem cell graft donor, obtained from the stem cell graft. The V gene is TRBV20-1, the J gene TRBJ1-1; weak D call: TRBD1 (6 bases). The receptor was isolated from a human donor who donated a stem cell graft to a child with combined immunodeficiency. As DNA, the CDR3 is TGCAGTGCTAGAGGGGCCAGGGGAATGGACACTGAAGCTTTCTTT. This codes for CSARGARGMDTEAFF.